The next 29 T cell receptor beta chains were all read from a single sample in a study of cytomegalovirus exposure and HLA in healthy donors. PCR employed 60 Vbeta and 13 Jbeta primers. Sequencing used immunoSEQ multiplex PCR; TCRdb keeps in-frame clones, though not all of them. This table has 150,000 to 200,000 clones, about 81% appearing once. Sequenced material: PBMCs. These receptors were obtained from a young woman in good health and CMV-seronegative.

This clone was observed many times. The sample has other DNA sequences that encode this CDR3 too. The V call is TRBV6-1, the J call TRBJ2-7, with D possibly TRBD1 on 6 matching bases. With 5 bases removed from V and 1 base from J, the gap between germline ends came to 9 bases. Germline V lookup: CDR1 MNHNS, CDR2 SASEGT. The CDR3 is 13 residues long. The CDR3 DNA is TGTGCCAGCAGTACAGGGTTTTCCTACGAGCAGTACTTC. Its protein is CASSTGFSYEQYF.

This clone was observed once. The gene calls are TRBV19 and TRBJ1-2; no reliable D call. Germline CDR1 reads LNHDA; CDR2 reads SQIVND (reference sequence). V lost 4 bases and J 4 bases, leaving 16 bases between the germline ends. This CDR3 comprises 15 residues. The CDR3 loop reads CASSTLTTETYGYTF. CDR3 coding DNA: TGTGCCAGTAGTACCCTAACGACGGAGACCTATGGCTACACCTTC.

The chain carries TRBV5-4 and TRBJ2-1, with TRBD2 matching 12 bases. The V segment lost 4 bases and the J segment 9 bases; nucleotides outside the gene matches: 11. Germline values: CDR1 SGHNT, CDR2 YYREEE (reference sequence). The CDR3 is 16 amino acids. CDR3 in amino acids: CASSQNRGLAGTEQFF. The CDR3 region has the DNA TGTGCCAGCAGCCAAAACCGGGGACTAGCGGGCACTGAGCAGTTCTTC.

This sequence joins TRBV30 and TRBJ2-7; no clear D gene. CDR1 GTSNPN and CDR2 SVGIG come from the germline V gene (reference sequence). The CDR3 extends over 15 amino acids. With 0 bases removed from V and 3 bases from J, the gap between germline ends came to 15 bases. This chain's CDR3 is CAWSVDRADYYEQYF. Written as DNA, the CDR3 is TGTGCCTGGAGTGTCGACCGCGCGGATTACTACGAGCAGTACTTC.

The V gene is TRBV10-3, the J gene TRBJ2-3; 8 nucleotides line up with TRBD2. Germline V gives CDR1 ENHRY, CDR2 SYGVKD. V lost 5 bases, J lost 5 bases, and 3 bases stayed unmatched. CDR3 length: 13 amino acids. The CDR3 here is CAISRAGGDTQYF. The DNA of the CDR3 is TGTGCCATCAGTCGCGCGGGAGGAGATACGCAGTATTTT.

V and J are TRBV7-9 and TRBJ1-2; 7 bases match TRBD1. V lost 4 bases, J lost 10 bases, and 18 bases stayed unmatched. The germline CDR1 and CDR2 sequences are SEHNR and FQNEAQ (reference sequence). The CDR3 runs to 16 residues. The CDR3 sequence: CASSSIGTARSNFYTF. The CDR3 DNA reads TGTGCCAGCAGCTCCATAGGGACAGCCCGGAGTAATTTCTACACCTTC.

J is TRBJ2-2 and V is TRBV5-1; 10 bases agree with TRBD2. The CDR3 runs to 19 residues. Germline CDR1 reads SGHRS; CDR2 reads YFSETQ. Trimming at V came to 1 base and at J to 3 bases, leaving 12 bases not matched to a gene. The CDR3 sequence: CASSLIPAGGLIHTGELFF. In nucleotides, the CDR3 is TGCGCCAGCAGCTTGATTCCAGCGGGAGGGCTGATACACACCGGGGAGCTGTTTTTT.

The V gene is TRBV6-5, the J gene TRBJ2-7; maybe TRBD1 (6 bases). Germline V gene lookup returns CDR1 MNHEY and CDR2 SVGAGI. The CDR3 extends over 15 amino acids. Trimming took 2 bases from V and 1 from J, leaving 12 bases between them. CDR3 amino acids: CASSYRDKFSYEQYF. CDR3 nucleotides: TGTGCCAGCAGTTACCGGGACAAATTTTCCTACGAGCAGTACTTC.

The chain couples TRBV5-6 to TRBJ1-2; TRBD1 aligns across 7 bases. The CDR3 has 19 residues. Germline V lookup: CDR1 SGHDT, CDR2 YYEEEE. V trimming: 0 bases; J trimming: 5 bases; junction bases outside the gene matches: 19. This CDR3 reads CASSLVSVGDRGWKYGYTF. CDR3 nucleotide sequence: TGTGCCAGCAGCTTGGTATCCGTGGGGGACAGAGGGTGGAAGTATGGCTACACCTTC.

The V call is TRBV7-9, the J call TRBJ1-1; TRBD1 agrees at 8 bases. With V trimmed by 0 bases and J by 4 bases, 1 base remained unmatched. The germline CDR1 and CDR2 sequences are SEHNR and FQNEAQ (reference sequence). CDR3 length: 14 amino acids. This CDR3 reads CASSLATGGTEAFF. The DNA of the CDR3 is TGTGCCAGCAGCTTAGCTACAGGGGGCACTGAAGCTTTCTTT.

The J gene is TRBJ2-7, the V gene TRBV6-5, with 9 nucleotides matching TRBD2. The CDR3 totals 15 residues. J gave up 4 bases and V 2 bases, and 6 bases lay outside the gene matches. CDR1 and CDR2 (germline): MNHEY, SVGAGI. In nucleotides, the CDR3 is TGTGCCAGCAGTTACGGGCGGGAGGGCCCATACGAGCAGTACTTC. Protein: CASSYGREGPYEQYF.

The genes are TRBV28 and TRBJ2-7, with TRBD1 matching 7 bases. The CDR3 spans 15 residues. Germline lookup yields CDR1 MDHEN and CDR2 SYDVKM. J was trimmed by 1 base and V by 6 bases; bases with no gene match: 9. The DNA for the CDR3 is TGTGCCAGCAGCTTCGCCGGGACAGAATCCTACGAGCAGTACTTC. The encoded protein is CASSFAGTESYEQYF.

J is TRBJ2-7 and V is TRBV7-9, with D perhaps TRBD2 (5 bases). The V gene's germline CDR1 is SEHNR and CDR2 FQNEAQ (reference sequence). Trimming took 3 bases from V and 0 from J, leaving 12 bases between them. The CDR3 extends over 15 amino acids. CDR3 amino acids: CASSLSAASSYEQYF. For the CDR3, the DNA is TGTGCCAGCAGCTTGTCAGCGGCCAGCTCCTACGAGCAGTACTTC.

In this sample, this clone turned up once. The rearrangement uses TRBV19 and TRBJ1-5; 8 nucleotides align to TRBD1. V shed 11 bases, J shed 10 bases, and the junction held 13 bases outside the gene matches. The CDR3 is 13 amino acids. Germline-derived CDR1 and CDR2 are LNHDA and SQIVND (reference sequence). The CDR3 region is CASTGALWSPQHF. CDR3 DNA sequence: TGTGCCTCGACAGGGGCTCTCTGGAGCCCCCAGCATTTT.

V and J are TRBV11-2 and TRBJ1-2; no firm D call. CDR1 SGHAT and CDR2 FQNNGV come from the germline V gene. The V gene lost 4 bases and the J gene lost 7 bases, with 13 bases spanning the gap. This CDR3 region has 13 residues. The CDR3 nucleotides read TGTGCCAGCAGCTCCGGTCGATCACCTGGCTACACCTTC. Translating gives CASSSGRSPGYTF.

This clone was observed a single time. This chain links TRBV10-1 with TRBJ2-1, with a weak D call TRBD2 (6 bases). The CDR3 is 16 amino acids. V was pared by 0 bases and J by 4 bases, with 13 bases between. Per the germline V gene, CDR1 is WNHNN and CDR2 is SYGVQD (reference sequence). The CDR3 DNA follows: TGCGCCAGCAGTGAGTCTCGGACTACCGGATACAATGAGCAGTTCTTC. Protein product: CASSESRTTGYNEQFF.

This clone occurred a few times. CDR3 sequence: CATSRGHRLREGTDTQYF. CDR3 DNA: TGTGCCACCAGCAGGGGCCATCGCCTTCGGGAGGGGACAGATACGCAGTATTTT. V and J are TRBV15 and TRBJ2-3; 8 bases are a match to TRBD2. Germline loops: CDR1 LNHNV, CDR2 YYDKDF (reference sequence). CDR3 length equals 18 residues. The V gene end was trimmed by 3 bases and the J gene end by 3 bases; junction bases not matched to a gene: 14.

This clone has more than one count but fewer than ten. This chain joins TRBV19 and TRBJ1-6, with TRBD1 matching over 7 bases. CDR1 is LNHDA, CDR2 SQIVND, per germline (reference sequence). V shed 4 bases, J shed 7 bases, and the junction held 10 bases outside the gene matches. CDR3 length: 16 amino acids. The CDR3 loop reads CASSKSGQGQNSPLHF. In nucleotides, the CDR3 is TGTGCCAGTAGTAAATCGGGGCAGGGACAGAATTCACCCCTCCACTTT.

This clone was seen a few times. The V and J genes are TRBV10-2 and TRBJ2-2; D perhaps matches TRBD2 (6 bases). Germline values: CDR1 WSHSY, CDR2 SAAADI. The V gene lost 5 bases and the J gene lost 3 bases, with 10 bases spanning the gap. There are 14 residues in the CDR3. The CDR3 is CASSPREDTGELFF. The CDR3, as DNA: TGCGCCAGCAGTCCCAGGGAGGACACCGGGGAGCTGTTTTTT.

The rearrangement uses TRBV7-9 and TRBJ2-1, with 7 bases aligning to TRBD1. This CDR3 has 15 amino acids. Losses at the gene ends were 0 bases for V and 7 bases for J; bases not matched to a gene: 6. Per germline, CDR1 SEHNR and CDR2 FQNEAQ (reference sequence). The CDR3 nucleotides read TGTGCCAGCAGCTTAGCCCCGGGCAGGGGGAATGAGCAGTTCTTC. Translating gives CASSLAPGRGNEQFF.

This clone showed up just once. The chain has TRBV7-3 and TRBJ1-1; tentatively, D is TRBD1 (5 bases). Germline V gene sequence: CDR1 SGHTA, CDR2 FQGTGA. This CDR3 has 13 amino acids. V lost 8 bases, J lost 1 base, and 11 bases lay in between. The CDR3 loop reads CASGAAGNTEAFF. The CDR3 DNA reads TGTGCCAGCGGGGCAGCCGGGAACACTGAAGCTTTCTTT.

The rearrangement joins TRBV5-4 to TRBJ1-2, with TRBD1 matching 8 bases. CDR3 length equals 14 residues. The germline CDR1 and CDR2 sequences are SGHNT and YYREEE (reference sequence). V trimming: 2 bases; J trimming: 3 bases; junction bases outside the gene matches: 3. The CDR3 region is CASSFLDRDYGYTF. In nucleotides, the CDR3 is TGTGCCAGCAGCTTCCTGGACAGGGACTATGGCTACACCTTC.

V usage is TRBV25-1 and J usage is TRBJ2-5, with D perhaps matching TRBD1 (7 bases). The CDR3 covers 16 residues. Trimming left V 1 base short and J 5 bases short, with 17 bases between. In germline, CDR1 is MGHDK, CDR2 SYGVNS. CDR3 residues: CASSESPEGARETQYF. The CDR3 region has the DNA TGTGCCAGCAGTGAATCCCCGGAGGGGGCGCGGGAGACCCAGTACTTC. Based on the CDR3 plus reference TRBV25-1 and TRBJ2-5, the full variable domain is EADIYQTPRYLVIGTGKKITLECSQTMGHDKMYWYQQDPGMELHLIHYSYGVNSTEKGDLSSESTVSRIRTEHFPLTLESARPSHTSQYLCASSESPEGARETQYFGPGTRLLVL.

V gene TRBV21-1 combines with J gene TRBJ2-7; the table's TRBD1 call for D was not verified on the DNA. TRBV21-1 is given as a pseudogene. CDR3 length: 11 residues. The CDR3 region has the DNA TGTGCCAGTCCAGGGCGCGACGAGCAGTACTTC. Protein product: CASPGRDEQYF.

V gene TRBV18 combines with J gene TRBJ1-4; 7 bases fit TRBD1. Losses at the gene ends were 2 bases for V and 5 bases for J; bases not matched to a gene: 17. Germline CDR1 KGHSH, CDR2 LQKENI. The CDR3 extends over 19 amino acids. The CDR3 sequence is CASSPFRTGRENPNEKLFF. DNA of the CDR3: TGTGCCAGCTCACCATTCCGGACAGGCAGGGAGAATCCAAATGAAAAACTGTTTTTT.

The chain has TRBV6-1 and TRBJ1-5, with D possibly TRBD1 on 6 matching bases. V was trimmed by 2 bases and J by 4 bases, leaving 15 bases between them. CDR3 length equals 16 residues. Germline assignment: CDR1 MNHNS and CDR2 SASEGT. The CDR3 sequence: CASSERLQGRNQPQHF. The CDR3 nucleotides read TGTGCCAGCAGTGAACGCTTACAGGGAAGAAATCAGCCCCAGCATTTT.

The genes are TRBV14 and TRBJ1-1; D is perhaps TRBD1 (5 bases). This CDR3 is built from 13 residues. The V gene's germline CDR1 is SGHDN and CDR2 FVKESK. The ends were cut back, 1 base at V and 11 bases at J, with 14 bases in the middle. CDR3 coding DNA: TGTGCCAGCAGCCAAGTCCGTCAGGGTGGGGCTTTCTTT. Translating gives CASSQVRQGGAFF.

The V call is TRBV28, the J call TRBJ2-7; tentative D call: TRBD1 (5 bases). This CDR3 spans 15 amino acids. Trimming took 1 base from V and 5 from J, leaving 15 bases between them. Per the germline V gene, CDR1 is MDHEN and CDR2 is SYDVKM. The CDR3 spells CASSLSRQGLHEQYF. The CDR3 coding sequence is TGTGCCAGCAGTTTATCCAGGCAGGGTCTCCACGAGCAGTACTTC.

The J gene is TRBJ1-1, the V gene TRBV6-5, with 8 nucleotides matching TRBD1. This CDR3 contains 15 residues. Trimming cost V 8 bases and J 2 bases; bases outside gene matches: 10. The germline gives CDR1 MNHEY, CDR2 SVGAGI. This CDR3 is CASSRDRSRNTEAFF. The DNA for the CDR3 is TGTGCCAGCTCGAGGGACAGGTCAAGAAACACTGAAGCTTTCTTT.